This is a list of T cell receptor beta chains from one sample in a study of cytomegalovirus exposure and HLA in healthy donors. The table came from immunoSEQ multiplex PCR; TCRdb's copy has only in-frame clones and leaves some out. Found here are about 110,000 clones, more than 65% of them singletons; the top ten hold 6.2%. Sequencing used PBMCs. The receptor source for this set is a man in his thirties or forties in good health and CMV-seropositive. The CDR3 runs from the conserved cysteine through the conserved F or W. Each record gives: V gene, J gene, clone size, CDR3 length, D gene, CDR3 protein, CDR3 DNA. The D gene is left open where the match is weak. Clone size, where shown, is once, few, many, or a class for clones that have expanded.

TRBV6-4	TRBJ2-1	NA	15	NA	CASRREAGGPNEQFF	TGTGCCAGCAGGAGGGAGGCAGGGGGGCCCAATGAGCAGTTCTTC
TRBV5-1	TRBJ2-3	NA	14	NA	CASSFWGGADTQYF	TGCGCCAGCAGCTTTTGGGGGGGCGCCGATACGCAGTATTTT
TRBV29-1	TRBJ2-3	NA	16	NA	CSVEAPIAVITDTQYF	TGCAGCGTTGAAGCTCCGATAGCGGTAATCACAGATACGCAGTATTTT
TRBV6-4	TRBJ1-2	few	14	NA	CASSDFRGGLGYTF	TGTGCCAGCAGTGATTTCCGGGGGGGGTTAGGCTACACCTTC
TRBV5-6	TRBJ1-2	few	13	NA	CASSLEGGYGYTF	TGTGCCAGCAGCTTGGAGGGAGGCTATGGCTACACCTTC
TRBV19	TRBJ1-2	NA	17	NA	CASRSTQVTESRYGYTF	TGTGCCAGTAGGAGCACCCAGGTTACCGAAAGCCGCTATGGCTACACCTTC
TRBV11-3	TRBJ1-1	NA	15	NA	CASSLEGRMNTEAFF	TGTGCCAGCAGCTTAGAGGGCCGTATGAACACTGAAGCTTTCTTT
TRBV6-1	TRBJ1-1	many	14	NA	CASSDGPEGTEAFF	TGTGCCAGCAGCGATGGGCCCGAGGGAACTGAAGCTTTCTTT
TRBV27	TRBJ2-7	few	12	TRBD1	CASQGESYEQYF	TGTGCCAGCCAGGGGGAGTCCTACGAGCAGTACTTC
TRBV6-1	TRBJ1-1	NA	12	NA	CAGGGLNTEAFF	TGTGCCGGCGGGGGGCTGAACACTGAAGCTTTCTTT
TRBV10-2	TRBJ2-7	few	15	TRBD1	CASTYSGTGGREQYF	TGCGCCAGCACGTACTCCGGGACAGGGGGGAGAGAGCAGTACTTC
TRBV6-1	TRBJ1-5	NA	15	TRBD1	CASSSSGTGVQPQHF	TGTGCCAGCTCCTCGTCGGGGACAGGGGTCCAGCCCCAGCATTTT
TRBV6-1	TRBJ2-1	once	15	NA	CASSLSRGTYNEQFF	TGTGCCAGCAGCCTAAGCAGGGGGACTTACAATGAGCAGTTCTTC
TRBV9	TRBJ1-2	many	15	TRBD1	CASSLQDRGVDGYTF	TGTGCCAGCAGCTTACAGGACAGGGGGGTTGATGGCTACACCTTC
TRBV5-4	TRBJ2-6	once	10	TRBD2	CASGEGVLTF	TGTGCCAGCGGGGAGGGGGTCCTGACTTTC
TRBV4-2	TRBJ1-1	medium-sized	15	TRBD1	CASSQGDRGNTEAFF	TGTGCCAGCAGCCAAGGGGACAGGGGGAACACTGAAGCTTTCTTT
TRBV9	TRBJ2-3	NA	18	TRBD2	CASSSRTSGGAFADTQYF	TGTGCCAGCAGCTCCCGGACTAGCGGGGGGGCCTTTGCAGATACGCAGTATTTT
TRBV5-5	TRBJ1-1	NA	15	TRBD1	CASSLEGGRGTEAFF	TGTGCCAGCAGCTTGGAGGGGGGCAGGGGGACTGAAGCTTTCTTT
TRBV5-1	TRBJ2-3	NA	17	TRBD2	CASSYGTSGGAGDTQYF	TGCGCCAGCAGCTACGGGACTAGCGGGGGGGCTGGAGATACGCAGTATTTT
TRBV18	TRBJ1-2	NA	15	NA	CASSLGVQRFDGYTF	TGTGCCAGCTCACTGGGAGTACAGCGGTTCGATGGCTACACCTTC
TRBV2	TRBJ2-5	NA	15	NA	CASRKTLLPAETQYF	TGTGCCAGCAGGAAGACTTTGTTGCCAGCGGAGACCCAGTACTTC
TRBV7-2	TRBJ2-1	once	14	NA	CASSLNRFGNEQFF	TGTGCCAGCAGCTTAAACAGGTTTGGCAATGAGCAGTTCTTC
TRBV5-1	TRBJ2-7	once	15	TRBD2	CASSWTSTGRYEQYF	TGCGCCAGCAGCTGGACCTCGACCGGGAGGTACGAGCAGTACTTC
TRBV27	TRBJ1-6	NA	17	TRBD1	CASSSTPGTGVNSPLHF	TGTGCCAGCAGTTCCACTCCCGGGACAGGGGTAAACTCACCCCTCCACTTT
TRBV6-4	TRBJ2-3	NA	15	NA	CASSDGGLSTDTQYF	TGTGCCAGCAGTGACGGGGGCCTAAGCACAGATACGCAGTATTTT
TRBV7-6	TRBJ2-3	NA	13	TRBD2	CASSLGLLNAQYF	TGTGCCAGCAGCTTGGGACTACTAAATGCGCAGTATTTT
TRBV29-1	TRBJ1-1	NA	13	TRBD1	CSWTGGNRAEAFF	TGCAGCTGGACAGGGGGCAATAGGGCTGAAGCTTTCTTT
TRBV4-3	TRBJ2-7	NA	13	TRBD1	CASSLRQGYEQYF	TGCGCCAGCAGCCTCAGACAGGGTTACGAGCAGTACTTC
TRBV4-1	TRBJ2-3	NA	17	TRBD2	CASSQVMSGGAGDTQYF	TGCGCCAGCAGCCAAGTCATGTCGGGGGGGGCGGGAGATACGCAGTATTTT